Listed below are T cell receptor beta chains from one sample, sequenced in a study of CD8 T cells in Susac syndrome. In TCRdb, the immunoSEQ multiplex PCR reads were re-called with MiXCR into one record per CDR3 protein. The sample contains approximately 190,000 distinct CDR3 sequences, more than 85% of which appear only once. Source material: CD8+ T cells from PBMCs. These receptors were taken from a human donor with Susac syndrome. CDR3s leave out the opening cysteine and the closing phenylalanine or tryptophan. A D gene is named only where the DNA matches it firmly. Not every row has a clone size; where given, it reads once, few, many or a size class.

D gene	clone size	V gene	J gene	CDR3 protein
.	.	TRBV6-5	TRBJ2-7	ASSYSTPLLRTVSYEQY
.	.	TRBV12-3/TRBV12-4	TRBJ1-3	ASSPDHTIY
.	.	TRBV27	TRBJ2-4	ASCAGTSFLAKNIQY
.	.	TRBV19	TRBJ1-1	ASTTNREDRLDTEAF
.	.	TRBV20-1	TRBJ2-7	SARVTGRGVHEQY
TRBD2	.	TRBV29-1	TRBJ2-1	SGLAGIYNEQF
TRBD2	.	TRBV20-1	TRBJ2-2	SARVVASGTFWTGELF
TRBD2	.	TRBV6-1	TRBJ2-7	ASSDPVAGVKGSYEQY
.	.	TRBV5-1	TRBJ2-5	ASSLGVNGQEGETQY
.	.	TRBV9	TRBJ2-3	ASSAGTTN
.	.	TRBV3-1	TRBJ1-2	ASSLGRFGYT
.	.	TRBV23-1	TRBJ1-4	ASSQSRARINEKLF
TRBD1	.	TRBV28	TRBJ2-7	ASSRDRDEQY
.	.	TRBV5-6	.	ASSLVQDPQGQY
.	.	TRBV18	TRBJ2-5	ASPQETQY
TRBD2	.	TRBV7-8	TRBJ2-5	ASSLGALAGVETQY
.	.	TRBV5-6	TRBJ2-5	ASSLNTLRETQY
.	.	TRBV27	TRBJ2-6	ASSFGGANVLT
.	.	TRBV19	TRBJ1-1	ASSISLNTEAF
.	.	TRBV12-3/TRBV12-4	TRBJ1-1	ASSIRNTEAF
.	.	TRBV6-5	TRBJ1-2	ASSYSSGETFYGYT
TRBD2	.	TRBV27	TRBJ2-5	ASREASGSQETQY
.	once	TRBV5-6	TRBJ2-7	ASSTDSNYEQY
.	.	TRBV13	TRBJ2-7	ASSLGLTHEQY
.	.	TRBV5-6	TRBJ2-7	ASTIGDSYEQY
TRBD1	once	TRBV30	TRBJ2-3	AWSVPGTEGTDTQY
TRBD1	.	TRBV9	TRBJ1-1	ASSGGQGALHTEAF
.	.	TRBV6-5	TRBJ1-2	ASSFRQLDGYT
.	.	TRBV15	TRBJ1-2	ATGDPSTGQGYT
.	once	TRBV6-5	TRBJ2-5	ASSYSGFAGVGETQY
TRBD1	once	TRBV27	TRBJ2-7	ASSWDSLRNEQY
TRBD1	.	TRBV5-1	TRBJ1-4	ASRWTGGTNEKLF
.	.	TRBV4-1	TRBJ2-5	ASSQRHGETQY
TRBD1	.	TRBV7-9	TRBJ2-7	ASSPRQGLIGEQY
.	.	TRBV16	TRBJ1-2	ASSQSQSRGDYGYT
.	.	TRBV7-9	TRBJ1-5	ASSSWEEDNQPQH
.	.	TRBV5-4	TRBJ2-5	ASSFAGSSETQY
.	.	TRBV6-5	TRBJ2-3	ASSFSRSDTQY
.	.	TRBV3-1	TRBJ2-7	ASSPGGFKYEQY